This T cell receptor beta chain was identified during a study of cytomegalovirus exposure and HLA in healthy donors (dated by TCRdb to the late 2010s). In terms of the full investigation: A later analysis indicated that the roughly 120 validation repertoires were generated on the platform also employed for the approximately 700 repertoires of the first cohort. Along with the approximately 670-subject first cohort, a separate validation cohort of 120 different subjects was used. The study combined high-throughput TCR immunosequencing, statistical association of individual TCRs with disease status, and machine learning to predict cytomegalovirus infection status. The study was designed to test whether signatures of past pathogen exposure could be identified by cataloging public T cell receptors. General findings and caveats noted by the study authors: In a later analysis, TCRs clustered in the first cohort were found to also tend to co-occur in the approximately 110 validation repertoires, with 85% to 95% of cluster scores above 0. It was suggested by the authors that the approach could potentially be generalized to other disease states and immunological phenotypes. A later analysis lacked HLA typing for the validation cohort, so it scored co-occurrence in that cohort across all 120 or so repertoires. In vitro tests confirmed that a few of the cytomegalovirus-associated TCR beta chains recognize cytomegalovirus antigens. The classifier was reported to diagnose cytomegalovirus status with high specificity and sensitivity in both the original cohort and the validation cohort. Most TCR sequences were observed very rarely across donors, whereas some public TCRs were present in many individuals. The study listed approximately 150 TCR beta chains as associated with cytomegalovirus.

The protocol used for the library was the immunoSEQ multiplex PCR assay. Per the authors' processing: A statistical classification framework was built for diagnosing cytomegalovirus status from the catalog of TCR beta chain sequences. What TCRdb holds here is the immuneACCESS table cut down to in-frame rearrangements. Part of the clones is not present; checked against another copy, under half of the missing clones reflect an unresolved V gene, and the others are unexplained. The D gene and trimming were derived from the DNA, and the V and J assignments and clone size from that table. In all, the sample holds roughly 100,000 clones, and around 83% of those were seen once. The ten largest clones represent under 4.5% of the sample. For this clone: Its recognized antigen is unknown. The record has no base qualities; no much larger clone is one base away.

The CDR3 runs 15 amino acids, cysteine and phenylalanine included. The CDR3 DNA has 45 bases and is translated from base 1. The V end gives up 6 bases and the J end 5 bases, leaving 7 bases in the junction not matched to a gene. CDR1 and CDR2 are read off the germline V gene as SNHLY and FYNNEI. Separate from the approximately 670-subject first cohort, the validation cohort of 95 to 150 subjects was the group to which the donors belonged. Sequencing was done on a sample of PBMCs. The chain employs TRBV2 and TRBJ2-1, with 10 bases aligning to TRBD2. This TCR derives from a woman aged 18-35 years in good health and CMV-seropositive. The base sequence is TGTGCCAGCAGAGACACTAGCGGGACTAACAATGAGCAGTTCTTC. Protein translation: CASRDTSGTNNEQFF.